This entry lists 2 T cell receptor beta chains sequenced from one sample in a study of T cells in Graves' hyperthyroidism and ophthalmopathy. Amplified TCR beta CDR3 regions derived from RNA transcripts. First-round RT-PCR with HTBI primers amplified the TCR CDR3 region. TCRdb passed the multiplex PCR reads through MiXCR, listing each CDR3 protein once. The sample gives around 720,000 distinct CDR3 sequences, approximately 36% of which show up once; around 29% is in the top ten. Sequencing was done on a sample of blood. The receptors were sampled from a woman between 40 and 50 years old with Graves' hyperthyroidism.

A few counts support this clonotype. V and J are TRBV12-3 or TRBV12-4 and TRBJ1-2; TRBD1 matches 7 bases. Trimming at V came to 1 base and at J to 5 bases, leaving 7 bases not matched to a gene. This CDR3 region has 15 residues. For the CDR3, the DNA is TGTGCCAGCAGTTTAGGGATGGGCAGGGGGTATGGCTACACCTTC. This gives the protein CASSLGMGRGYGYTF.

This chain joins TRBV4-3 and TRBJ1-5, with a tentative D call TRBD1 (5 bases). Germline V gene sequence: CDR1 LGHNA, CDR2 YSLEER. The germline V and J ends were trimmed by 0 bases and 7 bases, with 16 bases remaining between them. CDR3 length: 16 residues. Here the CDR3 DNA reads TGCGCCAGCAGCCAAGATGTTTTGGCGGGGGACCAGCCCCAGCATTTT. The encoded protein is CASSQDVLAGDQPQHF.